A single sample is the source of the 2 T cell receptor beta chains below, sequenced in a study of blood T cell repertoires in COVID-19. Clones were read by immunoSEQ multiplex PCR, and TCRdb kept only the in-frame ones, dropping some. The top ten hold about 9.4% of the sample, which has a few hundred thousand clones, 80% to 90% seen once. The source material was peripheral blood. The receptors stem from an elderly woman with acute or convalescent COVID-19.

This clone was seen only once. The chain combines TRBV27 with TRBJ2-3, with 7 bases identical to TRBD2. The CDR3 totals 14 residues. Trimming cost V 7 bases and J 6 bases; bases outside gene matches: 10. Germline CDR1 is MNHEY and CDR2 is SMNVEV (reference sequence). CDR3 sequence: CASIPAGSRDTQYF. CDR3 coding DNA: TGTGCCAGCATACCAGCGGGATCCAGGGATACGCAGTATTTT.

The CDR3 DNA sequence: TGTGCCAGCAGCTTAGGGGCAGAGTCTAACTATGGCTACACCTTC. It encodes CASSLGAESNYGYTF. The chain is built from TRBV11-3 and TRBJ1-2; no reliable D call. The V end was cut by 1 base, the J end by 0 bases, with 9 bases between. Germline V lookup: CDR1 SGHNT, CDR2 YENEEA. This CDR3 has 15 amino acids.